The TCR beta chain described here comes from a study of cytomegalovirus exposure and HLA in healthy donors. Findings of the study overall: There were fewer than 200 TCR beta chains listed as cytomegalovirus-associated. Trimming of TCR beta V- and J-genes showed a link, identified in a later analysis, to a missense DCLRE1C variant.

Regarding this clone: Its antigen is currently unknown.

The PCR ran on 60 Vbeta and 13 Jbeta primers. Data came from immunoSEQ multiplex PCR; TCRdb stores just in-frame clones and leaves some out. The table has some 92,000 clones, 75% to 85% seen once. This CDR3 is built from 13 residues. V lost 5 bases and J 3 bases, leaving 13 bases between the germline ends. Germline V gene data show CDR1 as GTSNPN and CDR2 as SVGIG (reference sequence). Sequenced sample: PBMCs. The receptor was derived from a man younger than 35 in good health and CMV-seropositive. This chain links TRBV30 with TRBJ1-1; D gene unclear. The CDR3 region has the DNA TGTGCCTGGGAGCTCTCCCGCCACACTGAAGCTTTCTTT. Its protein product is CAWELSRHTEAFF.